Below, 21 T cell receptor beta chains from the same sample are listed, as sequenced in a study of blood T cell repertoires in COVID-19. Libraries were prepared by immunoSEQ multiplex PCR; TCRdb keeps only in-frame clonotypes and omits some of them. This sample has a few hundred thousand clones, with 65% to 85% found just once. The specimen was peripheral blood. Receptors were obtained from a woman of 80 years or more with acute or convalescent COVID-19.

The V and J genes are TRBV10-3 and TRBJ2-7; D may be TRBD1 (6 bases). Germline V CDR1 and CDR2: ENHRY, SYGVKD. V lost 4 bases to trimming and J lost 3 bases, with 16 bases between them. The CDR3 runs 15 residues. The CDR3, as DNA: TGTGCCATCAGTGGGACAGTAGAAGACGGCTACGAGCAGTACTTC. Translating it yields CAISGTVEDGYEQYF.

This sequence joins TRBV6-6 and TRBJ1-1; TRBD1 matches at 7 bases. CDR3 length equals 12 residues. Germline trimming cut 10 bases from V and 1 base from J; bases unmatched to any gene: 3. CDR1 is MNHNY, CDR2 SVGAGI, per germline (reference sequence). CDR3 sequence: CAIRGGNTEAFF. Here the CDR3 DNA reads TGTGCCATCAGGGGGGGGAACACTGAAGCTTTCTTT.

The rearrangement links TRBV27 to TRBJ1-2, with D possibly being TRBD1 (6 bases). V lost 4 bases and J lost 9, with 12 bases in between. This CDR3 comprises 12 residues. The germline gives CDR1 MNHEY, CDR2 SMNVEV (reference sequence). CDR3 sequence reads: CASSSSDRCYTF. CDR3 nucleotide sequence: TGTGCCAGCAGTTCCTCTGACAGGTGCTACACCTTC.

The chain combines TRBV30 with TRBJ1-5; 8 nucleotides match TRBD1. Trimming cost V 0 bases and J 6 bases; bases outside gene matches: 10. This CDR3 spans 16 amino acids. Germline CDR1 GTSNPN, CDR2 SVGIG (reference sequence). The CDR3 reads CAWSVGPGGVTQPQHF. The CDR3 coding sequence is TGTGCCTGGAGTGTAGGCCCAGGGGGCGTCACTCAGCCCCAGCATTTT. Supplemented by reference TRBV30 and TRBJ1-5, the full variable domain reads SQTIHQWPATLVQPVGSPLSLECTVEGTSNPNLYWYRQAAGRGLQLLFYSVGIGQISSEVPQNLSASRPQDRQFILSSKKLLLSDSGFYLCAWSVGPGGVTQPQHFGDGTRLSIL.

This clone was picked up a small number of times. The chain combines TRBV19 with TRBJ1-4; perhaps TRBD1 as D (6 bases). Trimming pared 5 bases from V and 7 bases from J, leaving 11 bases between. The germline CDR1 and CDR2 sequences are LNHDA and SQIVND (reference sequence). The CDR3 has 13 amino acids. The CDR3 DNA follows: TGTGCCAGTAGTTCCGACAGGTCTGAAAAACTGTTTTTT. Translating it yields CASSSDRSEKLFF.

This clone occurred a few times. The chain has TRBV5-1 and TRBJ2-5; 8 positions agree with TRBD1. Losses at the gene ends were 4 bases for V and 5 bases for J; bases not matched to a gene: 7. CDR3 length: 14 residues. Germline CDR1 SGHRS, CDR2 YFSETQ. The CDR3 loop is CASSDTGGGETQYF. CDR3 DNA: TGCGCCAGCAGCGATACAGGGGGTGGGGAGACCCAGTACTTC. Based on the CDR3 plus reference TRBV5-1 and TRBJ2-5, the full variable domain is KAGVTQTPRYLIKTRGQQVTLSCSPISGHRSVSWYQQTPGQGLQFLFEYFSETQRNKGNFPGRFSGRQFSNSRSEMNVSTLELGDSALYLCASSDTGGGETQYFGPGTRLLVL.

V and J are TRBV30 and TRBJ1-4; 8 bases match TRBD1. The CDR3 extends over 15 amino acids. The germline V gene encodes CDR1 GTSNPN and CDR2 SVGIG (reference sequence). V shed 8 bases, J shed 8 bases, and the junction held 16 bases outside the gene matches. The CDR3 DNA is TGTGCCCTGGGAGGCGCGGGGACAGGAGGCGAAAAACTGTTTTTT. It yields the protein CALGGAGTGGEKLFF.

This chain joins TRBV19 and TRBJ1-2; 8 bases fit TRBD1. The CDR3 is made up of 14 amino acids. The V segment lost 7 bases and the J segment 8 bases; nucleotides outside the gene matches: 12. The germline V gene encodes CDR1 LNHDA and CDR2 SQIVND (reference sequence). Here the CDR3 reads CASMGTGLSRGYTF. The CDR3 region has the DNA TGTGCCAGTATGGGGACAGGCCTCTCTCGGGGCTACACCTTC. Together with reference TRBV19 and TRBJ1-2, the CDR3 gives the full variable domain: DGGITQSPKYLFRKEGQNVTLSCEQNLNHDAMYWYRQDPGQGLRLIYYSQIVNDFQKGDIAEGYSVSREKKESFPLTVTSAQKNPTAFYLCASMGTGLSRGYTFGSGTRLTVV.

The chain carries TRBV19 and TRBJ1-2; 7 bases agree with TRBD1. Losses at the gene ends were 6 bases for V and 5 bases for J; bases not matched to a gene: 9. CDR1 and CDR2 (germline): LNHDA, SQIVND (reference sequence). The CDR3 covers 14 residues. For the CDR3, the DNA is TGTGCCAGTAGCCTCGGGACAGCTGATTATGGCTACACCTTC. Translation gives CASSLGTADYGYTF.

This chain connects TRBV2 to TRBJ1-2; D ambiguous. Germline V lookup: CDR1 SNHLY, CDR2 FYNNEI. Trimming stripped 7 bases from V and 0 bases from J, with 6 bases between. The CDR3 is made up of 12 amino acids. CDR3 amino acids: CASKEANYGYTF. Written as DNA, the CDR3 is TGTGCCAGCAAGGAGGCTAACTATGGCTACACCTTC.

V gene TRBV28 combines with J gene TRBJ2-1; the match to TRBD2 covers 8 bases. Germline values: CDR1 MDHEN, CDR2 SYDVKM. Trimming at V came to 3 bases and at J to 7 bases, leaving 8 bases not matched to a gene. This CDR3 contains 15 residues. CDR3 coding DNA: TGTGCCAGCAGTTTCCAGGAGCGGGAGACGAATGAGCAGTTCTTC. This codes for CASSFQERETNEQFF.

In its sample, this clone was seen a few times. The rearrangement joins TRBV19 to TRBJ1-3; TRBD1 matches at 7 bases. Germline V CDR1 and CDR2: LNHDA, SQIVND (reference sequence). The CDR3 contains 13 residues. With V trimmed by 6 bases and J by 2 bases, 1 base remained unmatched. CDR3 in amino acids: CASRRGPGNTIYF. As DNA, the CDR3 is TGTGCCAGTAGGAGGGGGCCTGGAAACACCATATATTTT. Full variable domain (remainder filled in from reference TRBV19 and TRBJ1-3): DGGITQSPKYLFRKEGQNVTLSCEQNLNHDAMYWYRQDPGQGLRLIYYSQIVNDFQKGDIAEGYSVSREKKESFPLTVTSAQKNPTAFYLCASRRGPGNTIYFGEGSWLTVV.

V usage is TRBV18 and J usage is TRBJ2-6; possibly TRBD1 for D (6 bases). V was shortened by 0 bases and J by 2 bases, with 8 bases between the two germline ends. CDR1 KGHSH and CDR2 LQKENI come from the germline V gene. This CDR3 has 16 amino acids. The CDR3: CASSPPQGPGANVLTF. In DNA, the CDR3 is TGTGCCAGCTCACCACCCCAGGGGCCTGGGGCCAACGTCCTGACTTTC.

CDR3 residues: CASSRDRAQPQHF. CDR3 bases: TGTGCCAGCAGCCGGGACAGGGCTCAGCCCCAGCATTTT. This chain connects TRBV7-8 to TRBJ1-5, with 9 nucleotides matching TRBD1. Germline loops: CDR1 SGHVS, CDR2 FQNEAQ. After removal of 5 bases from V and 6 bases from J, the junction contained 2 bases not matched to a gene. The CDR3 contains 13 residues.

The rearrangement uses TRBV4-1 and TRBJ2-1; 10 nucleotides align to TRBD2. The trim removed 5 bases at V and 2 bases at J, leaving 9 bases unmatched. The CDR3 is made up of 17 amino acids. Germline values: CDR1 MGHRA, CDR2 YSYEKL. The CDR3 nucleotides read TGCGCCAGCAGCTACACGATAGCGGGAGGTACCTACAATGAGCAGTTCTTC. Residues: CASSYTIAGGTYNEQFF.

The CDR3 DNA sequence: TGTGCCAGCAGCGTAGGGACTAGCACCGAGCAGTACTTC. Translated, it gives CASSVGTSTEQYF. The rearrangement joins TRBV9 to TRBJ2-7; 8 positions agree with TRBD2. CDR1 is SGDLS and CDR2 is YYNGEE in the germline V gene. Germline trimming cut 0 bases from V and 6 bases from J; bases unmatched to any gene: 2. The CDR3 spans 13 residues.

This rearrangement joins TRBV15 to TRBJ1-1; 7 positions match TRBD1. Trimming removed 3 bases from V and 5 bases from J; junction bases left unmatched: 9. This CDR3 contains 15 residues. Germline V gene data show CDR1 as LNHNV and CDR2 as YYDKDF (reference sequence). CDR3 sequence (DNA): TGTGCCACCAGCAGGGAGGCAGGGGGTGCTACTGAAGCTTTCTTT. Protein: CATSREAGGATEAFF.

The V gene is TRBV30, the J gene TRBJ1-2, with D tentatively TRBD1 (5 bases). The V gene's germline CDR1 is GTSNPN and CDR2 SVGIG (reference sequence). V lost 2 bases and J lost 1, with 17 bases in between. The CDR3 totals 16 residues. CDR3 loop: CAWSPIGEGLNYGYTF. CDR3 bases: TGTGCCTGGAGTCCCATAGGGGAGGGTCTTAACTATGGCTACACCTTC.

The chain has TRBV19 and TRBJ1-1; TRBD1 aligns across 8 bases. The germline CDR1 and CDR2 sequences are LNHDA and SQIVND (reference sequence). Unmatched junction bases numbered 7, after V lost 7 bases and J lost 0 bases. This CDR3 region has 15 residues. In DNA form, the CDR3 reads TGTGCCAGTAAGACAGGGGATTTCATGAACACTGAAGCTTTCTTT. It encodes CASKTGDFMNTEAFF. The complete variable domain, with remaining parts taken from reference TRBV19 and TRBJ1-1, reads DGGITQSPKYLFRKEGQNVTLSCEQNLNHDAMYWYRQDPGQGLRLIYYSQIVNDFQKGDIAEGYSVSREKKESFPLTVTSAQKNPTAFYLCASKTGDFMNTEAFFGQGTRLTVV.

This clone was counted a few times. This chain connects TRBV30 to TRBJ2-7, with a weak D call TRBD1 (6 bases). The V gene lost 2 bases and the J gene lost 0 bases, with 29 bases spanning the gap. Per germline, CDR1 GTSNPN and CDR2 SVGIG (reference sequence). This CDR3 has 20 residues. Here the CDR3 reads CAWSPFSGALIPANSYEQYF. The CDR3 nucleotides read TGTGCCTGGAGTCCCTTCTCAGGGGCTTTAATCCCCGCTAACTCCTACGAGCAGTACTTC.

The CDR3 DNA follows: TGTGCCACCAGTGATTCGTCTAGCGGGAGCAACGAGCAGTACTTC. Translation gives CATSDSSSGSNEQYF. The genes are TRBV24-1 and TRBJ2-7; 10 bases agree with TRBD2. The germline V gene encodes CDR1 KGHDR and CDR2 SFDVKD. V was pared by 2 bases and J by 5 bases, with 5 bases of the junction left unmatched. This CDR3 is built from 15 residues.